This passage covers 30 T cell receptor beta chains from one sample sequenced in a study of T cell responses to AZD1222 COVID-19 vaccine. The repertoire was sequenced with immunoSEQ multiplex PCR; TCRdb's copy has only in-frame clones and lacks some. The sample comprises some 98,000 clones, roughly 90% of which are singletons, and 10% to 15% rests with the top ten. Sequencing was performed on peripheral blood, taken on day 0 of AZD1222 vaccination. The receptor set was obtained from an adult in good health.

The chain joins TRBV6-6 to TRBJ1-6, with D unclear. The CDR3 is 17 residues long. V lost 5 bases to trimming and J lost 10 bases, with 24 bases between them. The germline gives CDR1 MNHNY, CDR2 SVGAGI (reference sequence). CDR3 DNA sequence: TGTGCCAGCAGTCGCAATCCTCCAGGAGCCCTGGGGTCACCCCTCCACTTT. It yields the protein CASSRNPPGALGSPLHF.

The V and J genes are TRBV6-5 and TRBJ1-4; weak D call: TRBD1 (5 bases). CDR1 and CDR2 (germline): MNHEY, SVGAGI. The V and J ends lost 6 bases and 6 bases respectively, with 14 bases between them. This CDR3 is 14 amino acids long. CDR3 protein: CASRDTGLHEKLFF. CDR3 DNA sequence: TGTGCCAGCAGGGACACCGGGCTTCATGAAAAACTGTTTTTT.

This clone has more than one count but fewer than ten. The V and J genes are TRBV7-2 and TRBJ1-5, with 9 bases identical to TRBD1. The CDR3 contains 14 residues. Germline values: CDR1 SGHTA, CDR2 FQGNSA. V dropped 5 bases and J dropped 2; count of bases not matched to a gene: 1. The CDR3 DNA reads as TGTGCCAGCAGCAGACAGGGGGGCAATCAGCCCCAGCATTTT. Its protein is CASSRQGGNQPQHF.

The CDR3 bases are TGCAGCGTTGAAGTGACCCTGGGCTTTGCAGATACGCAGTATTTT. This codes for CSVEVTLGFADTQYF. The rearrangement links TRBV29-1 to TRBJ2-3; D remains ambiguous. V dropped 1 base and J dropped 4 bases, with 15 bases sitting between them. The CDR3 consists of 15 residues. Germline values: CDR1 SQVTM, CDR2 ANQGSEA.

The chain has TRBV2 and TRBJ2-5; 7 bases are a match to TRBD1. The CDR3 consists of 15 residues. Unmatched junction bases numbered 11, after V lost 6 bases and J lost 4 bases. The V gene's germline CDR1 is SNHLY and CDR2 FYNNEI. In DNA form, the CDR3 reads TGTGCCAGCAGGGGGACAGTTAGTTGGAGAGAGACCCAGTACTTC. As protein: CASRGTVSWRETQYF.

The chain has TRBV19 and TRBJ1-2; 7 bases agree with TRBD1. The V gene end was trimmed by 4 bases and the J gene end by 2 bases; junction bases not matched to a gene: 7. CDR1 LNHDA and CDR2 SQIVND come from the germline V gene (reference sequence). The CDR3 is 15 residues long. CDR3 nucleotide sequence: TGTGCCAGTAGTAAAGGGGACAGACCCAACTATGGCTACACCTTC. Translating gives CASSKGDRPNYGYTF.

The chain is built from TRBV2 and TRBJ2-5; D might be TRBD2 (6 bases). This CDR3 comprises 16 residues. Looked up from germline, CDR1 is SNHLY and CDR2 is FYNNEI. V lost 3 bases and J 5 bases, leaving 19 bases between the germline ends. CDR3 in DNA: TGTGCCAGCAGTGAGGAGGGCCTAAGAGTAGTGGAGACCCAGTACTTC. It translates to CASSEEGLRVVETQYF.

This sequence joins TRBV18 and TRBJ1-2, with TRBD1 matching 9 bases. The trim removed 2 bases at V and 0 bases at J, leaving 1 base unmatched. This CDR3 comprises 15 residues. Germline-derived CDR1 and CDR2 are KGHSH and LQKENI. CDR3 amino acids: CASSPGQGSNYGYTF. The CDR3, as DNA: TGTGCCAGCTCACCAGGACAGGGGTCTAACTATGGCTACACCTTC.

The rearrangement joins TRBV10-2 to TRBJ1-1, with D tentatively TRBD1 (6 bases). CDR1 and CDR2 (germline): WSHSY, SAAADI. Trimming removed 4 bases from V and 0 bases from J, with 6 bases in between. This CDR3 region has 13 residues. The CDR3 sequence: CASSGGLNTEAFF. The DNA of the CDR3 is TGCGCCAGCAGTGGGGGGCTGAACACTGAAGCTTTCTTT.

CDR3 loop: CASSFSGAGEAFF. The DNA for the CDR3 is TGTGCCAGCAGTTTCTCGGGGGCTGGTGAAGCTTTCTTT. The chain has TRBV12-3 or TRBV12-4 and TRBJ1-1; TRBD1 might be the D (6 bases). The CDR3 length is 13 residues. Trimming left V 3 bases short and J 7 bases short, with 12 bases between.

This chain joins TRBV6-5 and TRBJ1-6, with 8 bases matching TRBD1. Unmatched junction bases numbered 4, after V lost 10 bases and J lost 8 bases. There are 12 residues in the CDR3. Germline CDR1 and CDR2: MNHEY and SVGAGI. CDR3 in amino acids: CATDRGDSPLHF. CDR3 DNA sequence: TGTGCCACTGACAGGGGTGATTCACCCCTCCACTTT.

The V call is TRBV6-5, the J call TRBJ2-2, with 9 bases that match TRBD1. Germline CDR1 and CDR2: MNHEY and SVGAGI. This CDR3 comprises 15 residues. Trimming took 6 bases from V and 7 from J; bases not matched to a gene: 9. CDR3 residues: CASSRDRVMVGELFF. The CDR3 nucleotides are TGTGCCAGCAGCCGGGACAGGGTTATGGTCGGGGAGCTGTTTTTT.

CDR3: CASSMPEGLSTDTQYF. In DNA, the CDR3 is TGTGCCAGTAGTATGCCCGAAGGACTTAGCACAGATACGCAGTATTTT. The V and J genes are TRBV19 and TRBJ2-3, with D perhaps matching TRBD2 (5 bases). The CDR3 covers 16 residues. Trimming removed 3 bases from V and 0 bases from J, with 13 bases in between. Germline CDR1 is LNHDA and CDR2 is SQIVND (reference sequence). The whole variable domain, filled in from reference TRBV19 and TRBJ2-3, reads DGGITQSPKYLFRKEGQNVTLSCEQNLNHDAMYWYRQDPGQGLRLIYYSQIVNDFQKGDIAEGYSVSREKKESFPLTVTSAQKNPTAFYLCASSMPEGLSTDTQYFGPGTRLTVL.

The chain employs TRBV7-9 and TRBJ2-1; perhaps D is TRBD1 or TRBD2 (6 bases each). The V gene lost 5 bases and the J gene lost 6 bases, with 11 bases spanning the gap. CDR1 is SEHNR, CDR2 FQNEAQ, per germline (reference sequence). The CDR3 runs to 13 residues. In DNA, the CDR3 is TGTGCCAGCAGCCGCGGGACAATCAATGAGCAGTTCTTC. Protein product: CASSRGTINEQFF.

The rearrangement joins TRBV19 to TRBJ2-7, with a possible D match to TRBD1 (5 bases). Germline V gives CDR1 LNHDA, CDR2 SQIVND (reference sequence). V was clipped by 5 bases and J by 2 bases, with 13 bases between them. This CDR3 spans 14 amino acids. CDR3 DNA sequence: TGTGCCAGTAGTTTAGGGGTAGGTGCCTACGAGCAGTACTTC. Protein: CASSLGVGAYEQYF.

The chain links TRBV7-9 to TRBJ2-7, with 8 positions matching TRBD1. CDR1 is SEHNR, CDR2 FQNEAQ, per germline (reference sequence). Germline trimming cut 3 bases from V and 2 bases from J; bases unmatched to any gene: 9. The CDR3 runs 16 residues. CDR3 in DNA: TGTGCCAGCAGCTTTGTCCCGGGACAGGAAGCCTACGAGCAGTACTTC. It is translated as CASSFVPGQEAYEQYF.

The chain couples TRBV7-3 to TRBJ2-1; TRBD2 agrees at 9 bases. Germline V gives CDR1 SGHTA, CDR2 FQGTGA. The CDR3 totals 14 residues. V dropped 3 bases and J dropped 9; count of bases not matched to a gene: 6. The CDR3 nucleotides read TGTGCCAGCAGCTTTGGCGGGGGGGCGGTTGAGCAGTTCTTC. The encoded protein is CASSFGGGAVEQFF.

CDR3 protein: CASSEAGVSNQPQHF. The DNA of the CDR3 is TGTGCCAGCAGTGAGGCGGGGGTTAGCAATCAGCCCCAGCATTTT. The chain employs TRBV6-1 and TRBJ1-5; D might be TRBD1 (5 bases). CDR3 length equals 15 residues. V lost 3 bases to trimming and J lost 0 bases, with 9 bases between them. Germline V gene data show CDR1 as MNHNS and CDR2 as SASEGT.

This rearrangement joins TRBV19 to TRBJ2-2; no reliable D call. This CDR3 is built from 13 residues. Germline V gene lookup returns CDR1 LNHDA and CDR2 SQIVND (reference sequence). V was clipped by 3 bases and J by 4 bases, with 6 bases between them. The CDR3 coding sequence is TGTGCCAGTAGTATCGGAAGCACCGGGGAGCTGTTTTTT. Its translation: CASSIGSTGELFF. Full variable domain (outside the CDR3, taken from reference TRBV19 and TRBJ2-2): DGGITQSPKYLFRKEGQNVTLSCEQNLNHDAMYWYRQDPGQGLRLIYYSQIVNDFQKGDIAEGYSVSREKKESFPLTVTSAQKNPTAFYLCASSIGSTGELFFGEGSRLTVL.

The CDR3 bases are TGTGCCAGCAGCCAAATCGGACAGGGCTCCTACAATGAGCAGTTCTTC. Its translation is CASSQIGQGSYNEQFF. The chain links TRBV5-6 to TRBJ2-1, with TRBD1 identical over 8 bases. The germline gives CDR1 SGHDT, CDR2 YYEEEE. The CDR3 loop spans 16 amino acids. V was clipped by 4 bases and J by 0 bases; unmatched bases: 6.

The DNA of the CDR3 is TGTGCCAGCAGGACAGGGATTGGTCAGCCCCAGCATTTT. It specifies CASRTGIGQPQHF. The chain has TRBV6-5 and TRBJ1-5; 7 positions agree with TRBD1. The germline V gene encodes CDR1 MNHEY and CDR2 SVGAGI. The CDR3 runs to 13 residues. The V and J ends lost 6 bases and 6 bases, in that order; junction bases with no gene match: 5.

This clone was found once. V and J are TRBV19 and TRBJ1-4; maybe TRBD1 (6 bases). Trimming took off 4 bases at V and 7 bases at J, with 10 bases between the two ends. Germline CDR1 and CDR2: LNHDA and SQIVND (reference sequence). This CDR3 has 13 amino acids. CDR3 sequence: CASSTGVGEKLFF. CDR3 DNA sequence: TGTGCCAGTAGTACAGGGGTTGGTGAAAAACTGTTTTTT.

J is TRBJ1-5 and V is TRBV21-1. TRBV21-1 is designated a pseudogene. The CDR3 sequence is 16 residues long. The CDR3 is CASSKGLQLSNQPQHF. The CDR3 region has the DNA TGTGCCAGCAGCAAGGGACTTCAATTAAGCAATCAGCCCCAGCATTTT.

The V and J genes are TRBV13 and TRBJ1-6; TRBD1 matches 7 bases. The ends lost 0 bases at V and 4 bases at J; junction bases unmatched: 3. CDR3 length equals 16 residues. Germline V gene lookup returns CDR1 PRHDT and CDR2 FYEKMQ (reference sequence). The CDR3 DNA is TGTGCCAGCAGCTTAGGCGCAGGGGGTTATAATTCACCCCTCCACTTT. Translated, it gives CASSLGAGGYNSPLHF.

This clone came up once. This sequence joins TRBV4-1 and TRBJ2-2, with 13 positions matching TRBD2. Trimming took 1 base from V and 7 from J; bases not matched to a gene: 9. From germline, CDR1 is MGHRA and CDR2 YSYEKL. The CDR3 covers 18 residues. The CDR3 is CASSQGVLAGGPGGELFF. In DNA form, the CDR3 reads TGCGCCAGCAGCCAAGGAGTACTAGCGGGGGGGCCCGGCGGGGAGCTGTTTTTT.

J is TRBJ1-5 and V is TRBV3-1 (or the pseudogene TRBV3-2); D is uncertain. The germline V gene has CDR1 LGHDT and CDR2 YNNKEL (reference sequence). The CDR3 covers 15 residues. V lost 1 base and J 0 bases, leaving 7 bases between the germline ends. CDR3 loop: CASSQGRSSNQPQHF. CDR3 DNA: TGTGCCAGCAGCCAAGGCAGAAGTAGCAATCAGCCCCAGCATTTT.

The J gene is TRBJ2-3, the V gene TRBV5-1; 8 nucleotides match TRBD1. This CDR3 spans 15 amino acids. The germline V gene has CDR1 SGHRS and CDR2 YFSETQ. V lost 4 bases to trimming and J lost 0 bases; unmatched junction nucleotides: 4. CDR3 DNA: TGCGCCAGCAGCACCCGGGACAGGAGCACAGATACGCAGTATTTT. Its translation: CASSTRDRSTDTQYF.

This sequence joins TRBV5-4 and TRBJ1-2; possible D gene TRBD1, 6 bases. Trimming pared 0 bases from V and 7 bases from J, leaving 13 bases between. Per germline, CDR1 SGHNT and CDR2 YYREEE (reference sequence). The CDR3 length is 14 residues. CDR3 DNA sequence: TGTGCCAGCAGCTTGGCAGGGGAGGCGGGTGGCTACACCTTC. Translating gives CASSLAGEAGGYTF.

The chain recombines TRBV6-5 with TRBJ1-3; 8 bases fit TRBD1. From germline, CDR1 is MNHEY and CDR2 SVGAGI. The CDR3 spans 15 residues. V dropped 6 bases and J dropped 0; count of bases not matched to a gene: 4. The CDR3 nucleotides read TGTGCCAGCAGACAGGGGGGACTCTCTGGAAACACCATATATTTT. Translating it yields CASRQGGLSGNTIYF.

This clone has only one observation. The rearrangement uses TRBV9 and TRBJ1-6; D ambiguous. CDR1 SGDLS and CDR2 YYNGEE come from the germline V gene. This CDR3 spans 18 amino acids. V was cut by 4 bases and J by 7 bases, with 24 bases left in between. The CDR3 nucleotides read TGTGCCAGCAGCCACACCTCGTCTATGGCAGGCCAAAATTCACCCCTCCACTTT. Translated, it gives CASSHTSSMAGQNSPLHF.